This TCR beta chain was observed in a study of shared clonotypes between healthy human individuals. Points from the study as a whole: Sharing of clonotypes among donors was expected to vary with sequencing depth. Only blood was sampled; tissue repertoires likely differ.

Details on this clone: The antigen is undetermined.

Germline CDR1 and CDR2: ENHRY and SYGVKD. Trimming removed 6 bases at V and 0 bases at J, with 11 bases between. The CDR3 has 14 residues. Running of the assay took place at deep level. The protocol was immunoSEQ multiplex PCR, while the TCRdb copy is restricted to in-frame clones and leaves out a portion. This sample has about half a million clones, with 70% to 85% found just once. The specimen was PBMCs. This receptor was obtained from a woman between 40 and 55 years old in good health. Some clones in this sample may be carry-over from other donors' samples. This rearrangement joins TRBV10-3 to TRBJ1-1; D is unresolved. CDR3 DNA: TGTGCCATCAGGTACGGCCCAATGAACACTGAAGCTTTCTTT. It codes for CAIRYGPMNTEAFF.